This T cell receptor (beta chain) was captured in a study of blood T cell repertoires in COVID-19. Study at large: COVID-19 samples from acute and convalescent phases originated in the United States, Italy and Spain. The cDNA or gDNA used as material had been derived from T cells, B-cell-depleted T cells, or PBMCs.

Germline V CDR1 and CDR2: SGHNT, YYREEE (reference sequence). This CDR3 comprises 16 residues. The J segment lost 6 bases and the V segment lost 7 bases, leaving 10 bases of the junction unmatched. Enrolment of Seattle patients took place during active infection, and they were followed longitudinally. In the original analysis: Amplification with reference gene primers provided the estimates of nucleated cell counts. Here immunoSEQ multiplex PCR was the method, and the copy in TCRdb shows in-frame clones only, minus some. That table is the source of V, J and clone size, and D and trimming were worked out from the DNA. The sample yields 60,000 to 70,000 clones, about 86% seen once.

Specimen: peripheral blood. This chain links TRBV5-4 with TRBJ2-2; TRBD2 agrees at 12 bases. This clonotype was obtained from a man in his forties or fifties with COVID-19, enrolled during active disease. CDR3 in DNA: TGTGCCAGCTCTTTAATCCTAGCGGGGGGGCCCGGGGAGCTGTTTTTT. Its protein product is CASSLILAGGPGELFF.